This passage covers 32 T cell receptor beta chains from one sample sequenced in a study of cytomegalovirus exposure and HLA in healthy donors. The PCR ran on 60 Vbeta and 13 Jbeta primers. Libraries were prepared by immunoSEQ multiplex PCR; TCRdb keeps only in-frame clonotypes and omits some of them. This table has some 140,000 clones, about 80% appearing once. The specimen was PBMCs. These receptors were collected from a man in his thirties or forties in good health and CMV-seronegative.

The V call is TRBV5-4, the J call TRBJ1-1; D gene uncertain. Germline V gene sequence: CDR1 SGHNT, CDR2 YYREEE (reference sequence). This CDR3 spans 15 amino acids. The germline V and J ends were trimmed by 4 bases and 5 bases, with 18 bases remaining between them. CDR3 in DNA: TGTGCCAGCAGCGGGGAGTTAAGGCCGCGGACTGAAGCTTTCTTT. Its translation is CASSGELRPRTEAFF.

The genes are TRBV11-2 and TRBJ2-5; D possibly corresponds to TRBD1 (6 bases). The CDR3 totals 14 residues. CDR1 and CDR2 (germline): SGHAT, FQNNGV. Between the trimmed V and J ends, which lost 5 bases and 5 bases, there was a span of 15 bases. CDR3 protein: CASSPGQFLETQYF. The CDR3 DNA follows: TGTGCCAGCAGCCCAGGACAGTTTCTCGAGACCCAGTACTTC.

In the case of this clone: Other DNA sequences in this specimen translate into the identical CDR3. The J gene is TRBJ1-2, the V gene TRBV5-6; 7 positions agree with TRBD1. From germline, CDR1 is SGHDT and CDR2 YYEEEE. J gave up 8 bases and V 4 bases, and 5 bases lay outside the gene matches. The CDR3 sequence is 12 residues long. CDR3 sequence (DNA): TGTGCCAGCAGCCTGACAGGGTACGGCTACACCTTC. Encoded protein: CASSLTGYGYTF.

V gene TRBV28 combines with J gene TRBJ1-5; TRBD1 might be the D (6 bases). Germline values: CDR1 MDHEN, CDR2 SYDVKM. Trimming shortened V by 2 bases and J by 5 bases, and 10 bases separated the two germline ends. The length of the CDR3 is 14 residues. The CDR3 DNA reads TGTGCCAGCAGTTTACGGACAGCCTATCAGCCCCAGCATTTT. Translation: CASSLRTAYQPQHF.

V and J are TRBV5-4 and TRBJ2-5, with TRBD2 as a possible D gene (6 bases). V lost 0 bases and J 2 bases, leaving 8 bases between the germline ends. Germline CDR1 SGHNT, CDR2 YYREEE (reference sequence). The CDR3 is 14 amino acids. CDR3: CASSLGGRQETQYF. The CDR3 region has the DNA TGTGCCAGCAGCTTGGGTGGGAGGCAAGAGACCCAGTACTTC.

The J gene is TRBJ1-2, the V gene TRBV6-1; the D gene is possibly TRBD1 (5 bases). CDR3 length: 12 amino acids. CDR1 and CDR2 from the germline V gene are MNHNS and SASEGT. The germline V and J ends were trimmed by 8 bases and 4 bases, with 11 bases remaining between them. The CDR3 reads CASQGSPYGYTF. Written as DNA, the CDR3 is TGTGCCAGCCAGGGATCCCCCTATGGCTACACCTTC.

V is TRBV4-3 and J is TRBJ2-5, with 11 positions matching TRBD2. Per the germline V gene, CDR1 is LGHNA and CDR2 is YSLEER. The CDR3 length is 15 residues. Trimming at V came to 4 bases and at J to 5 bases, leaving 6 bases not matched to a gene. The CDR3 sequence is CASSLSSGRRETQYF. DNA of the CDR3: TGCGCCAGCAGCCTTTCTAGCGGGAGGAGGGAGACCCAGTACTTC.

This rearrangement joins TRBV29-1 to TRBJ2-1; 9 positions agree with TRBD2. Germline V lookup: CDR1 SQVTM, CDR2 ANQGSEA. The junction had 10 bases not matched to a gene; V was cut back by 8 bases and J by 5 bases. CDR3 size: 14 residues. The CDR3: CSFPKTSGHNEQFF. CDR3 nucleotides: TGCAGCTTCCCCAAGACTAGCGGTCACAATGAGCAGTTCTTC.

The gene calls are TRBV21-1 and TRBJ2-1; TRBD2, as called in the table, went unchecked against the DNA. TRBV21-1 constitutes a pseudogene. CDR3 length equals 15 residues. Here the CDR3 reads CASTETGLAYNEQFF. CDR3 bases: TGTGCCAGCACCGAAACGGGACTAGCTTACAATGAGCAGTTCTTC.

The rearrangement uses TRBV20-1 and TRBJ2-3, with D hard to call. V shed 5 bases and J shed 7 bases, with 7 bases lying between them. CDR1 is DFQATT, CDR2 SNEGSKA, per germline (reference sequence). The CDR3 is 10 residues long. The CDR3 DNA reads TGCAGTGCTCAACATCATACGCAGTATTTT. It yields the protein CSAQHHTQYF.

The rearrangement uses TRBV7-9 and TRBJ1-2; D is unclear. The length of the CDR3 is 12 residues. Per germline, CDR1 SEHNR and CDR2 FQNEAQ (reference sequence). Trimming pared 6 bases from V and 5 bases from J, leaving 10 bases between. The CDR3 DNA reads TGTGCCAGCAGAGCTACTCTTTATGGCTACACCTTC. It specifies CASRATLYGYTF.

This chain joins TRBV6-1 and TRBJ1-3; D is possibly TRBD1 (6 bases). The length of the CDR3 is 14 residues. From germline, CDR1 is MNHNS and CDR2 SASEGT. V was cut by 1 base and J by 2 bases, with 6 bases left in between. CDR3 residues: CASSEDRAGNTIYF. DNA for the CDR3: TGTGCCAGCAGTGAAGACAGGGCTGGAAACACCATATATTTT.

The chain employs TRBV27 and TRBJ1-4, with a tentative D call TRBD1 (5 bases). From germline, CDR1 is MNHEY and CDR2 SMNVEV (reference sequence). CDR3 length: 15 amino acids. Trimming pared 0 bases from V and 7 bases from J, leaving 12 bases between. The CDR3 DNA reads as TGTGCCAGCAGTTTATCAGGGGCCGTAGGTGAAAAACTGTTTTTT. Encoded protein: CASSLSGAVGEKLFF.

The chain combines TRBV18 with TRBJ2-2; D possibly corresponds to TRBD1 (5 bases). Germline loops: CDR1 KGHSH, CDR2 LQKENI. Trimming took 1 base from V and 4 from J, leaving 13 bases between them. The CDR3 loop spans 16 amino acids. The CDR3 region is CASSPQPQRGTGELFF. The CDR3 DNA reads TGTGCCAGCTCACCACAGCCCCAAAGGGGCACCGGGGAGCTGTTTTTT.

V and J are TRBV19 and TRBJ2-1, with TRBD1 matching 7 bases. CDR3 length: 15 residues. With 0 bases clipped from V and 6 bases from J, the junction kept 5 bases outside the gene matches. In germline, CDR1 is LNHDA, CDR2 SQIVND (reference sequence). The CDR3 DNA sequence: TGTGCCAGTAGTATAGATCCGACAGGGTCCAATGAGCAGTTCTTC. Translating it yields CASSIDPTGSNEQFF. The whole variable domain, filled in from reference TRBV19 and TRBJ2-1, reads DGGITQSPKYLFRKEGQNVTLSCEQNLNHDAMYWYRQDPGQGLRLIYYSQIVNDFQKGDIAEGYSVSREKKESFPLTVTSAQKNPTAFYLCASSIDPTGSNEQFFGPGTRLTVL.

Only one count was recorded for this clone. This chain links TRBV28 with TRBJ2-2; 8 nucleotides line up with TRBD2. This CDR3 contains 15 residues. Germline CDR1 and CDR2: MDHEN and SYDVKM. V shed 7 bases and J 0 bases; nucleotides not matched to a gene: 4. Written as DNA, the CDR3 is TGTGCCAGCATCACTAGCGGAACGAACACCGGGGAGCTGTTTTTT. Its protein product is CASITSGTNTGELFF.

This rearrangement joins TRBV7-9 to TRBJ1-1; possible D gene TRBD1, 5 bases. In germline, CDR1 is SEHNR, CDR2 FQNEAQ (reference sequence). The CDR3 has 15 amino acids. The ends were cut back, 0 bases at V and 1 base at J, with 9 bases in the middle. CDR3 residues: CASSLADGQNTEAFF. The CDR3 DNA is TGTGCCAGCAGCTTAGCGGATGGACAGAACACTGAAGCTTTCTTT.

This clone has only a few counts. In DNA form, the CDR3 reads TGTGCCAGCAGCTACCAGGGGGTAGAGTTCTTC. This translates into CASSYQGVEFF. The chain carries TRBV7-9 and TRBJ2-1; 7 positions agree with TRBD1. The CDR3 loop spans 11 amino acids. In germline, CDR1 is SEHNR, CDR2 FQNEAQ (reference sequence). The ends lost 4 bases at V and 14 bases at J; junction bases unmatched: 5.

In this sample, this clone turned up a few times. In nucleotides, the CDR3 is TGCAGCGTTGAAGATTCGACAGATGCAACTAATGAAAAACTGTTTTTT. Translation: CSVEDSTDATNEKLFF. The chain couples TRBV29-1 to TRBJ1-4; TRBD1 is a possible D gene (5 bases). Germline lookup yields CDR1 SQVTM and CDR2 ANQGSEA. Between the trimmed V and J ends, which lost 0 bases and 0 bases, there was a span of 11 bases. CDR3 size: 16 residues. The whole variable domain, filled in from reference TRBV29-1 and TRBJ1-4, reads SAVISQKPSRDICQRGTSLTIQCQVDSQVTMMFWYRQQPGQSLTLIATANQGSEATYESGFVIDKFPISRPNLTFSTLTVSNMSPEDSSIYLCSVEDSTDATNEKLFFGSGTQLSVL.

The V and J genes are TRBV28 and TRBJ2-1; TRBD1 agrees at 9 bases. This CDR3 spans 16 amino acids. Germline V gene sequence: CDR1 MDHEN, CDR2 SYDVKM. The ends lost 1 base at V and 5 bases at J; junction bases unmatched: 6. The DNA of the CDR3 is TGTGCCAGCAGTTTATCCCGACAGGGGGGGGACAATGAGCAGTTCTTC. Its protein is CASSLSRQGGDNEQFF.

The chain uses TRBV7-2 and TRBJ2-7; 8 bases fit TRBD1. Germline loops: CDR1 SGHTA, CDR2 FQGNSA. After removal of 1 base from V and 3 bases from J, the junction contained 5 bases not matched to a gene. The CDR3 loop spans 15 amino acids. This CDR3 is CASSLVWTGIYEQYF. In nucleotides, the CDR3 is TGTGCCAGCAGCTTAGTATGGACAGGGATCTACGAGCAGTACTTC.

The table lists this clone with a count of one. The V gene is TRBV23-1, the J gene TRBJ2-1, with 12 bases aligning to TRBD2. TRBV23-1 is marked as an open reading frame, function uncertain. The CDR3 runs 19 residues. The ends lost 3 bases at V and 1 base at J; junction bases unmatched: 10. DNA for the CDR3: TGCGCCAGCAGTCACAGGTATTCTAGCGGGAGGGAATCCTACAATGAGCAGTTCTTC. Its translation is CASSHRYSSGRESYNEQFF.

This clone was observed a single time. The chain combines TRBV5-8 with TRBJ1-2; D gene ambiguous. There are 12 residues in the CDR3. Trimming shortened V by 1 base and J by 5 bases, and 6 bases separated the two germline ends. Germline V gives CDR1 SGHTS, CDR2 YDEGEE. DNA for the CDR3: TGTGCCAGCAGCTTGTGGCTTTATGGCTACACCTTC. It translates to CASSLWLYGYTF.

This clone was counted a single time. A read error may account for a junction end that differs from germline. The chain joins TRBV10-3 to TRBJ2-7; 15 bases are a match to TRBD2. The CDR3 is made up of 13 amino acids. In germline, CDR1 is ENHRY, CDR2 SYGVKD. CDR3 bases: TGTGCCACCGGACTAGCGGGAGGGCGAGAGCGGTACTTC. It translates to CATGLAGGRERYF.

This clone was detected only a few times. The V and J genes are TRBV6-6 and TRBJ1-4; tentatively, D is TRBD1 (5 bases). The CDR3 contains 15 residues. Trimming removed 6 bases from V and 2 bases from J, with 13 bases in between. CDR1 and CDR2 (germline): MNHNY, SVGAGI (reference sequence). Here the CDR3 reads CASSRSGGTNEKLFF. CDR3 sequence (DNA): TGTGCCAGCAGCAGATCTGGGGGGACTAATGAAAAACTGTTTTTT.

V is TRBV29-1 and J is TRBJ2-7; TRBD1 matches 8 bases. The CDR3 consists of 12 residues. Germline V gene data show CDR1 as SQVTM and CDR2 as ANQGSEA. J was trimmed by 7 bases and V by 5 bases; bases with no gene match: 7. The CDR3 DNA reads TGCAGCGTTATGACAGGGGCGGGGGAGCAGTACTTC. Protein: CSVMTGAGEQYF.

The chain combines TRBV7-6 with TRBJ2-7; a weak D match, TRBD1 (6 bases). The CDR3 is made up of 14 amino acids. Trimming removed 4 bases at V and 1 base at J, with 11 bases between. Germline V gene data show CDR1 as SGHVS and CDR2 as FNYEAQ. The CDR3 DNA reads TGTGCCAGCAGCTCCAGGGGCTCTTCCTACGAGCAGTACTTC. Residues: CASSSRGSSYEQYF.

The V gene is TRBV6-6, the J gene TRBJ2-3; 9 bases are shared with TRBD2. Losses at the gene ends were 1 base for V and 5 bases for J; bases not matched to a gene: 7. The CDR3 has 16 amino acids. Germline lookup yields CDR1 MNHNY and CDR2 SVGAGI (reference sequence). CDR3 nucleotide sequence: TGTGCCAGCAGTTACTTTGCGGGAGGGCCGGGAGATACGCAGTATTTT. The encoded protein is CASSYFAGGPGDTQYF.

The CDR3 coding sequence is TGTGCCAGCAGCACAATGGGGACAAGTGGAAACACCATATATTTT. This translates into CASSTMGTSGNTIYF. The chain uses TRBV5-6 and TRBJ1-3; the D gene is possibly TRBD1 (6 bases). Germline lookup yields CDR1 SGHDT and CDR2 YYEEEE. Trimming removed 4 bases at V and 3 bases at J, with 14 bases between. The CDR3 totals 15 residues.

This chain uses TRBV19 with TRBJ2-5; the match to TRBD1 covers 8 bases. The trim removed 4 bases at V and 2 bases at J, leaving 0 bases unmatched. This CDR3 region has 13 residues. Per the germline V gene, CDR1 is LNHDA and CDR2 is SQIVND (reference sequence). The chain's CDR3 is CASSRTGQETQYF. The CDR3 region has the DNA TGTGCCAGTAGTAGGACAGGGCAAGAGACCCAGTACTTC.

V gene TRBV20-1 combines with J gene TRBJ2-3; D not resolved. V was clipped by 5 bases and J by 5 bases, with 5 bases between them. This CDR3 region has 10 residues. Germline V gene sequence: CDR1 DFQATT, CDR2 SNEGSKA (reference sequence). CDR3 coding DNA: TGCAGTGCTCTTATAGATACGCAGTATTTT. Amino acid sequence: CSALIDTQYF.

The chain uses TRBV11-2 and TRBJ2-1; a possible D gene is TRBD2 (5 bases). Trimming removed 3 bases from V and 9 bases from J, with 15 bases in between. CDR1 is SGHAT, CDR2 FQNNGV, per germline. The CDR3 length is 14 residues. DNA for the CDR3: TGTGCCAGCAGCTTGTCGGAGGTGTGGAGTGAGCAGTTCTTC. Residues: CASSLSEVWSEQFF.